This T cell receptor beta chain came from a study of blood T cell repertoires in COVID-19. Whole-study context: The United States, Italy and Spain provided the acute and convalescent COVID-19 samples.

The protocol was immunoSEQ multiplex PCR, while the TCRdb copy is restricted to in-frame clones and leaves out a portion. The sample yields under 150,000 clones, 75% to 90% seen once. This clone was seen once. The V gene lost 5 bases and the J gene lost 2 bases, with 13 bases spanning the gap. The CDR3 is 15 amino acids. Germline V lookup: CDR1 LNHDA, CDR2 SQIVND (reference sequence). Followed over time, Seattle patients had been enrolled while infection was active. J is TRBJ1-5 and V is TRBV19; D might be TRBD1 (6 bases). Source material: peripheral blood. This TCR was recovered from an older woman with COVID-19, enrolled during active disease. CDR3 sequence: CASSGGADRNQPQHF. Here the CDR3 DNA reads TGTGCCAGTAGTGGGGGGGCTGATCGCAATCAGCCCCAGCATTTT.